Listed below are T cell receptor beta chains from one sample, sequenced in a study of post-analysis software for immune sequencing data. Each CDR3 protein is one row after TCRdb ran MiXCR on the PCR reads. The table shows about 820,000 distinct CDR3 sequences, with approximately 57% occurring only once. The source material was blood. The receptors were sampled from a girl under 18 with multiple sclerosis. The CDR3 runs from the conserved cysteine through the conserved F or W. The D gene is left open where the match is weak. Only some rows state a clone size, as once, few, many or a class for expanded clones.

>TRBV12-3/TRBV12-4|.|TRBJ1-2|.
TGTGCCAGCAGTTCCAGGGAGAACTATGGCTACACCTTC
CASSSRENYGYTF
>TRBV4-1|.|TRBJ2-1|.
TGCGCCAGCAGCCAGGGGACCGGCGCCAATGAGCAGTTCTTC
CASSQGTGANEQFF
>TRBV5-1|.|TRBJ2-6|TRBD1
TGCGCCAGCAGCTTGGTAGGGGGCGCAAATCGCTTCTCTGGGGCCAACGTCCTGACTTTC
CASSLVGGANRFSGANVLTF
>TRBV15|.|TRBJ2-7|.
TGTGCCACCAGCAGAGATCGAGCTCGTGCAACCTACGAGCAGTACTTC
CATSRDRARATYEQYF
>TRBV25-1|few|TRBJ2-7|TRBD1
TGTGCCAGCAGTGAAGGGGGCAGGGGGTACGAGCAGTACTTC
CASSEGGRGYEQYF
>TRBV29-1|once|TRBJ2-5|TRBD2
TGCAGCGTTCCCCAGCGGGGGGCGTGGGCCCAAGAGACCCAGTACTTC
CSVPQRGAWAQETQYF
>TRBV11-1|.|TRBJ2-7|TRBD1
TGTGCCAGCAGCTTAGACGATACAGGGGGCGGCTCCGCTATCTACGAGCAGTACTTC
CASSLDDTGGGSAIYEQYF
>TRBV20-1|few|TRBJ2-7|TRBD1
TGCAGTGTGTCAACAGGGGCCTACGAGCAGTACTTC
CSVSTGAYEQYF
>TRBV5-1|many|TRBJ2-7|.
TGCGCCAGCAGCTTGGATCTAGTTGGCGAGCAGTACTTC
CASSLDLVGEQYF
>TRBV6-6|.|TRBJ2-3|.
TGTGCCAGCAGTTACACGCGGACGTCGGATACGCAGTATTTT
CASSYTRTSDTQYF
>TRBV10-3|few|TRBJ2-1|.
TGTGCCATCCCGAGCGCGGGCGGGAACTCCTACAATGAGCAGTTCTTC
CAIPSAGGNSYNEQFF
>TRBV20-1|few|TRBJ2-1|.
TGCAGTGCGCCGGGAATCTCCTACAATGAGCAGTTCTTC
CSAPGISYNEQFF
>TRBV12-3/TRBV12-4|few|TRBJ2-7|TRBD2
TGTGCCAGCAGTCTCAAACTAGCGGGAGAAGGTTTCGAGCAGTACTTC
CASSLKLAGEGFEQYF
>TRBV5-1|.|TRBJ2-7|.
TGCGCCAGCAGCTCCTCAGACACAGCTAACTACGAGCAGTACTTC
CASSSSDTANYEQYF
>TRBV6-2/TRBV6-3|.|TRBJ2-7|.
TGTGCCAGCATTCAATGGGGGAAGGCCTACGAGCAGTACTTC
CASIQWGKAYEQYF
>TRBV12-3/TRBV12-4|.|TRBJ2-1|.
TGTGCCAGCAGCTTGATACAGGGAGGTGAGCAGTTCTTC
CASSLIQGGEQFF
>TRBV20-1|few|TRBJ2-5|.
TGCAGTGCTAGAGATGGGGTGGAGACCCAGTACTTC
CSARDGVETQYF
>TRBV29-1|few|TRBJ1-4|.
TGCAGCGTGGGGGGCATGGGAAGTGAAAAACTGTTTTTT
CSVGGMGSEKLFF
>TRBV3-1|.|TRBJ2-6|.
TGTGCCAGCAGCCAGGGGGACACAGTCTCTGGGGCCAACGTCCTGACTTTC
CASSQGDTVSGANVLTF
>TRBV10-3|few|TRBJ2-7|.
TGTGCCATCAGTGGAGGTCTCCCCAGCTCCTACGAGCAGTACTTC
CAISGGLPSSYEQYF
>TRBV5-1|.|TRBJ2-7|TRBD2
TGCGCCAGCAGCTGCACTAGCGGGGGTTCCTACGAGCAGTACTTC
CASSCTSGGSYEQYF
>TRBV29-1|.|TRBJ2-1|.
TGCAGCGTTGAAAAGCGGAACAATGAGCAGTTCTTC
CSVEKRNNEQFF
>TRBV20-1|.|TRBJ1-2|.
TGCAGTGCTAGAGACTCAACGGGTCGGGGTAACTATGGCTACACCTTC
CSARDSTGRGNYGYTF
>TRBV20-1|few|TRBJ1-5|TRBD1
TGCAGTGCTTCTCGGCAACTACACAGGGGGCGAAATCAGCCCCAGCATTTT
CSASRQLHRGRNQPQHF
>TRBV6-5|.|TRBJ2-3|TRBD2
TGTGCCAGCAGTTCCACTAGCGGGAGGAGGGATACGCAGTATTTT
CASSSTSGRRDTQYF
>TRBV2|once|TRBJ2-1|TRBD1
TGTGCCAGCAGGCCCCGGGACAGGATCAATGAGCAGTTCTTC
CASRPRDRINEQFF
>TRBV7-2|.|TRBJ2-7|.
TGTGCCAGCAGCTTACTCCACCATGCAGGGCAGTTGTACGAGCAGTACTTC
CASSLLHHAGQLYEQYF
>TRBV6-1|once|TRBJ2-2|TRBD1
TGTGCCAGCAGCCGACAGGGGGCGCAGACCGGGGAGCTGTTTTTT
CASSRQGAQTGELFF
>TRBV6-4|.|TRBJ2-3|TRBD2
TGTGCCAGCAGTGTGGGACTAGCGGGAGAGGCTGATACGCAGTATTTT
CASSVGLAGEADTQYF
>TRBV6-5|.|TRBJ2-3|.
TGTGCCAGCAGTTACGACAGAACAGATACGCAGTATTTT
CASSYDRTDTQYF
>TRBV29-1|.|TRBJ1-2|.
TGCAGCGTTGCGCCGGGGGAGTATGGCTACACCTTC
CSVAPGEYGYTF
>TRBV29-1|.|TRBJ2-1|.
TGCAGCGTTGAAACTCTGGGGAACAATGAGCAGTTCTTC
CSVETLGNNEQFF
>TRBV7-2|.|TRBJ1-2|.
TGTGGCAGCAGCTTACCCCCGTTTAACTATGGCTACACCTTC
CGSSLPPFNYGYTF
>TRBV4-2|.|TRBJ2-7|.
TGTGCCAGCAGCCAAGTAAATCCCTACGAGCAGTACTTC
CASSQVNPYEQYF
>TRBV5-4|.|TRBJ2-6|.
TGTGCCAGCAGTTACGGGGGACTCTCTGGGGCCAACGTCCTGACTTTC
CASSYGGLSGANVLTF
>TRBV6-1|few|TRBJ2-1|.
TGTGCCAGCAGGCTCTCCCGGGACTCCATAACCCTCAATGAGCAGTTCTTC
CASRLSRDSITLNEQFF
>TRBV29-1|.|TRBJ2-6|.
TGCAGCGTTGGCAGTCGGAGTGGGGCCAACGTCCTGACTTTC
CSVGSRSGANVLTF
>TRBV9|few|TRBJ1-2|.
TGTGCCAGCAGCGGACCCGTGAAGGGCTACACCTTC
CASSGPVKGYTF
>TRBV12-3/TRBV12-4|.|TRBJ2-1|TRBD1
TGTGCCAGCAGCGCCGGGACAGATAGGAATGAGCAGTTCTTC
CASSAGTDRNEQFF
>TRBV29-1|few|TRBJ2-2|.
TGCAGCGTGCCCAACAGGGAGGACACCGGGGAGCTGTTTTTT
CSVPNREDTGELFF
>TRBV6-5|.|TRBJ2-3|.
TGTGCCAGCAGTTACTCTGGGCGCGGGCTAGCACCCAGCACAGATACGCAGTATTTT
CASSYSGRGLAPSTDTQYF
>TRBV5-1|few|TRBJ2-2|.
TGCGCCAGCAGCTTGGCCGGGATAGCGACTAACACCGGGGAGCTGTTTTTT
CASSLAGIATNTGELFF
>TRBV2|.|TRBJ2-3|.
TGTGCCAGCAGGCTCCTAGCTTCCCAAGATACGCAGTATTTT
CASRLLASQDTQYF
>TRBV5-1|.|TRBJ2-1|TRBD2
TGCGCCAGCAGCGCGGAACTAGCGGGAGCCCACAATGAGCAGTTCTTC
CASSAELAGAHNEQFF
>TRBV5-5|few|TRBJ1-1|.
TGTGCCAGCAGCCCGCACGGGGGAACTGAAGCTTTCTTT
CASSPHGGTEAFF
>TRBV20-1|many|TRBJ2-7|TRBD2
TGCAGTGCCATCTGGACTAGCGGGAGCCCCTCTTCCGAGCAGTACTTC
CSAIWTSGSPSSEQYF
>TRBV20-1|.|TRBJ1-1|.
TGCAGTGCTAGTGAAGCAGGGGAAACTGAAGCTTTCTTT
CSASEAGETEAFF
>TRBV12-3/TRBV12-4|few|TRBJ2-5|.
TGTGCCAGCAGACACAGGGAAGAGACCCAGTACTTC
CASRHREETQYF
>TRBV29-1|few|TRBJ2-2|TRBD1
TGCAGCGTTGGCAGGGGGCCGTACACCGGGGAGCTGTTTTTT
CSVGRGPYTGELFF
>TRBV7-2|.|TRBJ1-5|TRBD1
TGTGCCAGCAGCTCCGACAGGGGAGGTCAGCCCCAGCATTTT
CASSSDRGGQPQHF
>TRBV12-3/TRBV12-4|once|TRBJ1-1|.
TGTGCCAGCAGTTTGGCAGAAAGAATGAACACTGAAGCTTTCTTT
CASSLAERMNTEAFF
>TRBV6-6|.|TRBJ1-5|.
TGTGCCAGCACCACGGGTAGAGCCAATCAGCCCCAGCATTTT
CASTTGRANQPQHF
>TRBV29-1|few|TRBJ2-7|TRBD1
TGCAGCGTTGAGTCAGAGACAGGGGGCGCGGCGGGGTCCTACGAGCAGTACTTC
CSVESETGGAAGSYEQYF